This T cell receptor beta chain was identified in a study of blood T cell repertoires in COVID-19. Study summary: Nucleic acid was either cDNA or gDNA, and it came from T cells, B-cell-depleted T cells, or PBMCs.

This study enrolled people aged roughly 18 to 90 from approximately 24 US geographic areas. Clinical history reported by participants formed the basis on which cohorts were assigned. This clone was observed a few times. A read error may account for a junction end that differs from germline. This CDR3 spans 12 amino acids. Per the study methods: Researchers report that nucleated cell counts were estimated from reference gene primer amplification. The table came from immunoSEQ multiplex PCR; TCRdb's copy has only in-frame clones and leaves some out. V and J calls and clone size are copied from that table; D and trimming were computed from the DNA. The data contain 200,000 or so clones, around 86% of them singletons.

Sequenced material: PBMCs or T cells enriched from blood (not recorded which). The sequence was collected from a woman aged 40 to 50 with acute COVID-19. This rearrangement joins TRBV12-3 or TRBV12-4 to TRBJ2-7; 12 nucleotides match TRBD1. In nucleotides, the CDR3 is TGTGCCAGCAGTCAGGGGGGACAGGGGGCCCACTTC. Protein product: CASSQGGQGAHF.